The clone carrying this T cell receptor beta chain was observed a handful of times. This entry belongs to a study of blood T cell repertoires in COVID-19. As for the study in general: Samples came from the United States, Italy and Spain, spanning acute and convalescent COVID-19.

CDR1 is SGHRS and CDR2 is YFSETQ in the germline V gene. The CDR3 runs 15 residues. With V trimmed by 3 bases and J by 7 bases, 10 bases remained unmatched. TCRdb's copy holds only in-frame clones and misses some; the assay was immunoSEQ multiplex PCR. The sample lists approximately 240,000 clones; about nine tenths were seen once. The chain carries TRBV5-1 and TRBJ1-5, with 7 nucleotides matching TRBD1. Material for sequencing was PBMCs or T cells enriched from blood (not recorded which). The sequence came from a woman aged 25-40 years with acute COVID-19. The CDR3 spells CASSSRQGLGQPQHF. The CDR3 DNA reads as TGCGCCAGCAGCTCGCGACAGGGATTAGGACAGCCCCAGCATTTT. The whole variable domain, remainder taken from reference TRBV5-1 and TRBJ1-5, is KAGVTQTPRYLIKTRGQQVTLSCSPISGHRSVSWYQQTPGQGLQFLFEYFSETQRNKGNFPGRFSGRQFSNSRSEMNVSTLELGDSALYLCASSSRQGLGQPQHFGDGTRLSIL.